This TCR beta chain is from a study of PD-1 blockade in mismatch repair-deficient tumors. Trimming left V 6 bases short and J 4 bases short, with 19 bases between. Germline values: CDR1 MNHEY, CDR2 SMNVEV (reference sequence). The CDR3 length is 16 residues. The data were produced by immunoSEQ multiplex PCR, yet TCRdb's version contains in-frame clones alone and is incomplete. This table has about 35,000 clones, roughly 80% appearing once. The sample in question was PBMCs, obtained around 6 weeks after starting pembrolizumab. The chain couples TRBV27 to TRBJ2-1; D perhaps matches TRBD1 (6 bases). The sequence was collected from an adult with mismatch repair-deficient cancer. CDR3 DNA sequence: TGTGCCAGCAGATCCACCGGGACAATTACATACAATGAGCAGTTCTTC. This codes for CASRSTGTITYNEQFF.